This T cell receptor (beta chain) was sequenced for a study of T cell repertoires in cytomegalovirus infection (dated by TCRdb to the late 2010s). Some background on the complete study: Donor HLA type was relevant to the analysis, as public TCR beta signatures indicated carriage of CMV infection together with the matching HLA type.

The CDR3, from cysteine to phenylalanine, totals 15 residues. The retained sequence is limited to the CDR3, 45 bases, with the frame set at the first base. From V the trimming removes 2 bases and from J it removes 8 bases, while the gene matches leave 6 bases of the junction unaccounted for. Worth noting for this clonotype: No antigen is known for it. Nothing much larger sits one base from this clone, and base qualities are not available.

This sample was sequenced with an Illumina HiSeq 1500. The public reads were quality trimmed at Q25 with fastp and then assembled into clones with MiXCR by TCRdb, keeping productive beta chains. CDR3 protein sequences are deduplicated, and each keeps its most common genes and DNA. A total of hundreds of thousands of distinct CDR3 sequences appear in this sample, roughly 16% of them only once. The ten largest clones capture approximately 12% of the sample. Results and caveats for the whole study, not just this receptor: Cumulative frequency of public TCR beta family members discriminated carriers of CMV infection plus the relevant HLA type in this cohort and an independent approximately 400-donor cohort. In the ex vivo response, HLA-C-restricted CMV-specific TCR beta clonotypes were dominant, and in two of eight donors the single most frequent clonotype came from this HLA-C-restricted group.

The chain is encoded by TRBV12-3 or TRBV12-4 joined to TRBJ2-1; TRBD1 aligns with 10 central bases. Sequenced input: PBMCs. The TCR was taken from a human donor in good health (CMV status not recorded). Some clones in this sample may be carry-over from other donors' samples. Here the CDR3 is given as CASSLSGQGGDEQFF. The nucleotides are TGTGCCAGCAGTTTAAGTGGACAGGGGGGGGATGAGCAGTTCTTC.